This T cell receptor (beta chain) was captured by sequencing in a study of identical twins. Germline values: CDR1 SEHNR, CDR2 FQNEAQ (reference sequence). Deletions cut 5 bases from V and 0 bases from J, with 14 bases between. The CDR3 is made up of 16 amino acids. Study outcomes and limitations: In beta out-of-frame sequences, the excess sharing between twins was weaker. The same donors were not followed; conclusions instead depended on cross-sectional statistical analysis.

A remark on this clonotype: Its target is not known.

TCRdb analysed the 5' RACE reads with MiXCR anew, one entry per CDR3 protein. The sample has 400,000 to 500,000 distinct CDR3 sequences, roughly an eighth seen once; the top ten hold approximately 0.98%. The sample was also reused in another study, on yellow fever vaccine responses in identical twins.

The chain links TRBV7-9 to TRBJ2-1; D ambiguous. The sample comprised CD4+ T cells sorted from blood. The TCR comes from a woman younger than 30 in good health. The CDR3 region is CASSPTRLSSYNEQFF. As DNA, the CDR3 is TGTGCCAGCAGCCCCACCCGCCTAAGCTCCTACAATGAGCAGTTCTTC. The whole variable domain, filled in from reference TRBV7-9 and TRBJ2-1, reads DTGVSQNPRHKITKRGQNVTFRCDPISEHNRLYWYRQTLGQGPEFLTYFQNEAQLEKSRLLSDRFSAERPKGSFSTLEIQRTEQGDSAMYLCASSPTRLSSYNEQFFGPGTRLTVL.